The clone carrying this T cell receptor (beta chain) was seen only a few times. This entry is derived from a study of T-cell memory formation after mild COVID-19. Trimming left V 10 bases short and J 2 bases short, with 14 bases between. Germline loops: CDR1 MNHEY, CDR2 SVGEGT. The length of the CDR3 is 13 residues. TCRdb used MiXCR to reprocess the 5' RACE reads, holding one entry per CDR3 protein. Among about 470,000 distinct CDR3 sequences listed, 15% to 20% were seen once. The source of this sequence is an adult woman who had mild COVID-19 (a few samples of this study predate the infection). Cell type and time point are not known. This chain joins TRBV6-2 or TRBV6-3 and TRBJ1-1; D not resolved. Material for sequencing was PBMCs or a T cell subset sorted from them (not recorded which). CDR3 in DNA: TGTGCCACCGAGGGTCTTTTAAACACTGAAGCTTTCTTT. Its translation: CATEGLLNTEAFF.